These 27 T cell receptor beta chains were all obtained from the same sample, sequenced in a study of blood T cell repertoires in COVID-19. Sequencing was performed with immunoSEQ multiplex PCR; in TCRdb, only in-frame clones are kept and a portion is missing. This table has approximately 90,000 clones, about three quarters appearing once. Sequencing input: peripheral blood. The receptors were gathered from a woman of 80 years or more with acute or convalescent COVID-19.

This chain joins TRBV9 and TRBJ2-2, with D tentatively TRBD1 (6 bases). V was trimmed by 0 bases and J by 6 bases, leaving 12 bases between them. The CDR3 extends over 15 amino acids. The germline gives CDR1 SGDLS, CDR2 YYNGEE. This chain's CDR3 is CASSVGEGGSGELFF. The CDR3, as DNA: TGTGCCAGCAGCGTAGGTGAAGGGGGATCCGGGGAGCTGTTTTTT. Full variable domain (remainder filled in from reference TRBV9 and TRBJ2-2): DSGVTQTPKHLITATGQRVTLRCSPRSGDLSVYWYQQSLDQGLQFLIQYYNGEERAKGNILERFSAQQFPDLHSELNLSSLELGDSALYFCASSVGEGGSGELFFGEGSRLTVL.

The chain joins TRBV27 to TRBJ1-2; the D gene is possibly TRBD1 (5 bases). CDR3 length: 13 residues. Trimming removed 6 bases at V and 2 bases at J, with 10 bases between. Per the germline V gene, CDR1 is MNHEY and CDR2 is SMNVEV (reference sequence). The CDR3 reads CASRQTENYGYTF. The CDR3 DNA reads TGTGCCAGCAGGCAGACAGAGAACTATGGCTACACCTTC.

In DNA, the CDR3 is TGTGCCAGCAGCCTGTACATCCGGACTTTAATCCCAGATACGCAGTATTTT. Its protein is CASSLYIRTLIPDTQYF. The rearrangement links TRBV5-4 to TRBJ2-3, with D possibly TRBD2 on 5 matching bases. CDR1 is SGHNT, CDR2 YYREEE, per germline (reference sequence). The CDR3 consists of 17 residues. The V end lost 4 bases, the J end lost 4 bases, and 22 bases lay between the germline ends.

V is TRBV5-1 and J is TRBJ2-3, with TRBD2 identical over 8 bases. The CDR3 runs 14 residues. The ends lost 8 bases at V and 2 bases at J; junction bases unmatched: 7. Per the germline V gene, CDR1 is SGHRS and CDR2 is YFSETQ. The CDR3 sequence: CASHREGVTDTQYF. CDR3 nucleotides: TGCGCCAGTCACCGGGAGGGAGTCACAGATACGCAGTATTTT.

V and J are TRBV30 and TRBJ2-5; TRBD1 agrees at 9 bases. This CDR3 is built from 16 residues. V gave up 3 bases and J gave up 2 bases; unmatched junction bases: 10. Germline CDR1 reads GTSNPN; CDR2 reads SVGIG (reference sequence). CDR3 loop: CAWSAYSGQGQETQYF. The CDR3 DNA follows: TGTGCCTGGAGCGCCTATTCGGGACAGGGACAAGAGACCCAGTACTTC. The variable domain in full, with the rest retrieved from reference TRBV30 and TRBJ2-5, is SQTIHQWPATLVQPVGSPLSLECTVEGTSNPNLYWYRQAAGRGLQLLFYSVGIGQISSEVPQNLSASRPQDRQFILSSKKLLLSDSGFYLCAWSAYSGQGQETQYFGPGTRLLVL.

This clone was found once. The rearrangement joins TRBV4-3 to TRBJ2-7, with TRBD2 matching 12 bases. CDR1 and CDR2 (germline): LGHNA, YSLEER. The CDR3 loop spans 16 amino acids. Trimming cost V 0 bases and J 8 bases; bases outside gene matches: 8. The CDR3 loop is CASSQDRASGGAKQYF. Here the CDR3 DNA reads TGCGCCAGCAGCCAAGATAGGGCTAGCGGGGGGGCAAAGCAGTACTTC.

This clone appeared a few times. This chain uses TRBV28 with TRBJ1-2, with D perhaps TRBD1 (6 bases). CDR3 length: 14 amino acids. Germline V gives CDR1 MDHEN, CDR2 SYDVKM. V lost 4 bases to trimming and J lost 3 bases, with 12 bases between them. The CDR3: CASSSRQDYYGYTF. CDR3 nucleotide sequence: TGTGCCAGCAGTTCACGACAGGACTACTATGGCTACACCTTC.

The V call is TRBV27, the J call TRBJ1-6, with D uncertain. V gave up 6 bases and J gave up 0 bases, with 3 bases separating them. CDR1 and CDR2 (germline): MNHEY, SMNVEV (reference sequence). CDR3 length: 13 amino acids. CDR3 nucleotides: TGTGCCAGCAGCGGCTCCTATAATTCACCCCTCCACTTT. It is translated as CASSGSYNSPLHF.

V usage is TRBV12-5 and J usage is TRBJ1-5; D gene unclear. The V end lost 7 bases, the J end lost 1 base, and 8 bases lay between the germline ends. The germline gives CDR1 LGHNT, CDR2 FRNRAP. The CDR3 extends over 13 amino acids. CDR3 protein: CASASGSNQPQHF. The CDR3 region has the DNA TGTGCTAGTGCCTCCGGGAGCAATCAGCCCCAGCATTTT.

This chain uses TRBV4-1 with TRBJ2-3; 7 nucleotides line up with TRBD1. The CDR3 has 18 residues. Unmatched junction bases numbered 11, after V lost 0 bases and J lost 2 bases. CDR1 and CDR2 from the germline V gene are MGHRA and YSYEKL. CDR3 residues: CASSQDVPGQSLTDTQYF. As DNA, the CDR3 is TGCGCCAGCAGCCAAGATGTCCCGGGACAGAGCCTCACAGATACGCAGTATTTT.

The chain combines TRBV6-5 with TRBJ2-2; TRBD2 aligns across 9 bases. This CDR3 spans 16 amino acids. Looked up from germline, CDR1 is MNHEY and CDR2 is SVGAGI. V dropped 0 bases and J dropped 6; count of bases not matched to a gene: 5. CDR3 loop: CASSYSGLATPGELFF. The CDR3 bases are TGTGCCAGCAGTTACTCCGGACTAGCGACACCCGGGGAGCTGTTTTTT.

The CDR3 region is CASSFPGTGGFEQYF. The CDR3 coding sequence is TGTGCCAGCAGCTTTCCCGGGACAGGGGGCTTCGAGCAGTACTTC. The chain has TRBV7-9 and TRBJ2-7; 12 bases map to TRBD1. Germline-derived CDR1 and CDR2 are SEHNR and FQNEAQ (reference sequence). The CDR3 has 15 residues. Germline trimming cut 3 bases from V and 6 bases from J; bases unmatched to any gene: 6.

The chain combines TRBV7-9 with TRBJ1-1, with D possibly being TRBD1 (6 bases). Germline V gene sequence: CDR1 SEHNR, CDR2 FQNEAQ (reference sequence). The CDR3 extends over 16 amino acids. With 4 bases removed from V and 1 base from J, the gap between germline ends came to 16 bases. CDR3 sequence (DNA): TGTGCCAGCAGCTCTCCAATTGGGACATCGAACACTGAAGCTTTCTTT. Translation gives CASSSPIGTSNTEAFF.

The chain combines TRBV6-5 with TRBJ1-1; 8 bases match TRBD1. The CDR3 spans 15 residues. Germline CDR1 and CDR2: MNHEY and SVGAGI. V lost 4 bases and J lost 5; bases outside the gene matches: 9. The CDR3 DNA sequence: TGTGCCAGCAGTTCCTCGGACAGGGCTGCAACTGAAGCTTTCTTT. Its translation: CASSSSDRAATEAFF.

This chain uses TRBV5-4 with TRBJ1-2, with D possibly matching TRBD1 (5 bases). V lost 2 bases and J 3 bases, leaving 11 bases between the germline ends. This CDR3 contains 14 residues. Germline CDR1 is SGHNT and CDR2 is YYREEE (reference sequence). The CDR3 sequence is CASSFGGADYGYTF. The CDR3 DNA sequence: TGTGCCAGCAGCTTCGGGGGAGCGGACTATGGCTACACCTTC.

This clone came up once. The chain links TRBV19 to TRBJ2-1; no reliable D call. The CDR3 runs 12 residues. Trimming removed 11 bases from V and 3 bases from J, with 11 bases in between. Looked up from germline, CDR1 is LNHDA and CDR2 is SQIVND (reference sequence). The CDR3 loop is CAVRLGYNEQFF. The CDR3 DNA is TGTGCCGTGAGGCTAGGCTACAATGAGCAGTTCTTC.

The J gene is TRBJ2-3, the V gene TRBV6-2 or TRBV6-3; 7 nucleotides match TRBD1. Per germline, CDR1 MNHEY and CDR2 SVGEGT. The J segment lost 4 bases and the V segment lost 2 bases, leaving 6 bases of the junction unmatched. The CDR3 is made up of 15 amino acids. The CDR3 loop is CASSYKGGGADTQYF. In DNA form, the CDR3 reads TGTGCCAGCAGTTACAAAGGGGGCGGCGCAGATACGCAGTATTTT.

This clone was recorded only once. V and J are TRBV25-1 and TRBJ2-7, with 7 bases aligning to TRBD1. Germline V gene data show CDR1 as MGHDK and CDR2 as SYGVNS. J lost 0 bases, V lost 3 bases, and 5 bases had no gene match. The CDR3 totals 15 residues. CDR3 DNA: TGTGCCAGCAGTGATGGGTACAGGGGCTCCTACGAGCAGTACTTC. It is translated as CASSDGYRGSYEQYF.

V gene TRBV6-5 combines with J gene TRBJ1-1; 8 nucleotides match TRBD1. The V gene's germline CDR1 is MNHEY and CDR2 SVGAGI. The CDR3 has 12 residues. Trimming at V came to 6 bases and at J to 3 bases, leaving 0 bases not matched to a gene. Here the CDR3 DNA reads TGTGCCAGCAGGGACAGGGACACTGAAGCTTTCTTT. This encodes CASRDRDTEAFF.

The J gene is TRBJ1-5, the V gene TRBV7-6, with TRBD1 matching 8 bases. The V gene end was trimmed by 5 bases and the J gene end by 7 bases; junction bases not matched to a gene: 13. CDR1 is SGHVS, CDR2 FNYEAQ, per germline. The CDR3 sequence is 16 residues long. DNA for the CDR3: TGTGCCAGCAGCCCATTGCCGACAGGGGTCATACAGCCCCAGCATTTT. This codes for CASSPLPTGVIQPQHF. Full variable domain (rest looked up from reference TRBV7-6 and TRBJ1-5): GAGVSQSPRYKVTKRGQDVALRCDPISGHVSLYWYRQALGQGPEFLTYFNYEAQQDKSGLPNDRFSAERPEGSISTLTIQRTEQRDSAMYRCASSPLPTGVIQPQHFGDGTRLSIL.

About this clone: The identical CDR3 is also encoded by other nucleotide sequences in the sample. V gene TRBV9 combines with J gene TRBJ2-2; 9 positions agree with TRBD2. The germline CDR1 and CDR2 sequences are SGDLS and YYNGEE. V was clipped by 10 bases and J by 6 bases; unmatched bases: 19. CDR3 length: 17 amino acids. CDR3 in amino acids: CARRVEAGGPSSGELFF. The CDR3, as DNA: TGTGCCCGCCGCGTCGAGGCGGGGGGGCCGTCATCCGGGGAGCTGTTTTTT. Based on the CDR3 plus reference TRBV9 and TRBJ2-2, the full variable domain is DSGVTQTPKHLITATGQRVTLRCSPRSGDLSVYWYQQSLDQGLQFLIQYYNGEERAKGNILERFSAQQFPDLHSELNLSSLELGDSALYFCARRVEAGGPSSGELFFGEGSRLTVL.

The CDR3 protein is CASSHYTLNTEAFF. For the CDR3, the DNA is TGTGCCAGCAGCCACTATACCCTGAACACTGAAGCTTTCTTT. This rearrangement joins TRBV3-1 (or the pseudogene TRBV3-2) to TRBJ1-1, with no clear D. There are 14 residues in the CDR3. The V gene's germline CDR1 is LGHDT and CDR2 YNNKEL (reference sequence). V was cut by 3 bases and J by 0 bases, with 8 bases left in between.

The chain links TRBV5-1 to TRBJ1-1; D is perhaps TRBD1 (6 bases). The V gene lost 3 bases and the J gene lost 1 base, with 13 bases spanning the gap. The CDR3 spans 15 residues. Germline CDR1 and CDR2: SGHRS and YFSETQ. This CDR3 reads CASSSQGNGNTEAFF. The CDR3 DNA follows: TGCGCCAGCAGCTCTCAGGGGAATGGGAACACTGAAGCTTTCTTT.

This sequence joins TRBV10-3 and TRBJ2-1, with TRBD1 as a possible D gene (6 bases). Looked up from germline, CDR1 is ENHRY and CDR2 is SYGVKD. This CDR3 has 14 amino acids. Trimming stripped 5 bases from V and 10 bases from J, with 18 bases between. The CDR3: CAISSRQVSVEQFF. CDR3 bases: TGTGCCATCAGTTCCCGACAGGTCTCGGTGGAGCAGTTCTTC.

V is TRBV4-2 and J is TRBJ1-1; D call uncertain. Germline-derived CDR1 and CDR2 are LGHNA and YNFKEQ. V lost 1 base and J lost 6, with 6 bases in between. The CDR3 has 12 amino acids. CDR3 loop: CASSQVGSEAFF. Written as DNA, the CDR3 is TGTGCCAGCAGCCAAGTCGGTTCTGAAGCTTTCTTT.

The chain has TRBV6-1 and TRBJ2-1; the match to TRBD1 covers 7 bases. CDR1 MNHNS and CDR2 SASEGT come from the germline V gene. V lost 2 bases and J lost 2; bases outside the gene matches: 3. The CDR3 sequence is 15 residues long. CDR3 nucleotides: TGTGCCAGCAGTGAACGACAGGGAGCCTACAATGAGCAGTTCTTC. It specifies CASSERQGAYNEQFF.

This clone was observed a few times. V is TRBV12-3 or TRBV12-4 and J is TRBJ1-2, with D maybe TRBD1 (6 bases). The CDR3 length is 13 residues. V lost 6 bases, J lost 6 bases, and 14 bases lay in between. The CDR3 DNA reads TGTGCCAGCAGCCCTACAGGGTACCATGGCTACACCTTC. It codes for CASSPTGYHGYTF.